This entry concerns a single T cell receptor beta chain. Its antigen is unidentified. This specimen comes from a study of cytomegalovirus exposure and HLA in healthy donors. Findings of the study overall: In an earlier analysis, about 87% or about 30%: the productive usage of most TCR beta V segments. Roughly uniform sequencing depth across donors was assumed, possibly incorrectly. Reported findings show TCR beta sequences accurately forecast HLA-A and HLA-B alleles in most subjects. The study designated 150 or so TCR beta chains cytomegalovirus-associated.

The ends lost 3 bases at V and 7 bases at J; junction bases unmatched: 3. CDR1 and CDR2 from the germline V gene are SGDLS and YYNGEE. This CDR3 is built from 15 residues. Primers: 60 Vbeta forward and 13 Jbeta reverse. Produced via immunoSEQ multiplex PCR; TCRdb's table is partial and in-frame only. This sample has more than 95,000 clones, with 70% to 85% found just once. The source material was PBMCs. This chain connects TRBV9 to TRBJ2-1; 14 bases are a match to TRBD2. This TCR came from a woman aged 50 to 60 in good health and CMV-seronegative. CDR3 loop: CASSGRLAGGNEQFF. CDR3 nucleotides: TGTGCCAGCAGCGGGAGACTAGCGGGAGGGAATGAGCAGTTCTTC.